Following are 16 T cell receptor beta chains from one sample sequenced in a study of CD8+ T cells in alopecia areata. Reverse transcribed after extraction, RNA yielded cDNA as the sequencing template. The repertoire was sequenced with immunoSEQ multiplex PCR; TCRdb's copy has only in-frame clones and lacks some. The data contain around 200,000 clones, about 55% of them singletons. Indicated treatment: oral pan-JAK inhibitor, 5-10 mg twice daily. This specimen was CD8+ T cells sorted from blood, taken at week 24, from a patient treated with tofacitinib. The source is a human donor with alopecia areata.

This chain connects TRBV2 to TRBJ1-4; tentative D call: TRBD1 (5 bases). Germline CDR1 reads SNHLY; CDR2 reads FYNNEI. V gave up 7 bases and J gave up 6 bases, with 18 bases separating them. The CDR3 has 15 amino acids. The CDR3 reads CASKKTDSDYEKLFF. The CDR3 bases are TGTGCCAGCAAAAAAACCGACAGCGACTATGAAAAACTGTTTTTT.

This clone appeared a single time. The DNA of the CDR3 is TGTGCCAGCAGCCCAAACACTGGGAACACCGGGGAGCTGTTTTTT. Its translation: CASSPNTGNTGELFF. The chain couples TRBV7-9 to TRBJ2-2; D gene ambiguous. CDR3 length: 15 amino acids. V was shortened by 5 bases and J by 1 base, with 11 bases between the two germline ends. Germline CDR1 and CDR2: SEHNR and FQNEAQ (reference sequence).

This clone was observed a few times. The rearrangement joins TRBV7-9 to TRBJ1-6; a weak D match, TRBD1 (5 bases). Germline V gene lookup returns CDR1 SEHNR and CDR2 FQNEAQ (reference sequence). V was shortened by 1 base and J by 6 bases, with 7 bases between the two germline ends. This CDR3 has 14 residues. The CDR3, as DNA: TGTGCCAGCAGCTTAGTGGGGGGTAATTCACCCCTCCACTTT. This encodes CASSLVGGNSPLHF. The whole variable domain, filled in from reference TRBV7-9 and TRBJ1-6, reads DTGVSQNPRHKITKRGQNVTFRCDPISEHNRLYWYRQTLGQGPEFLTYFQNEAQLEKSRLLSDRFSAERPKGSFSTLEIQRTEQGDSAMYLCASSLVGGNSPLHFGNGTRLTVT.

This clone has only a few counts. The gene calls are TRBV13 and TRBJ2-7; TRBD2 agrees at 7 bases. The V and J ends lost 0 bases and 7 bases, in that order; junction bases with no gene match: 9. The germline V gene encodes CDR1 PRHDT and CDR2 FYEKMQ (reference sequence). The CDR3 loop spans 15 amino acids. The CDR3 DNA reads TGTGCCAGCAGCTTAGGGTCCAGCGGGGACGGAGAGCAGTACTTC. The encoded protein is CASSLGSSGDGEQYF.

The V call is TRBV9, the J call TRBJ1-2; 8 bases agree with TRBD1. There are 15 residues in the CDR3. The germline CDR1 and CDR2 sequences are SGDLS and YYNGEE. The J segment lost 6 bases and the V segment lost 3 bases, leaving 10 bases of the junction unmatched. The CDR3 region is CASSAQQGARDGYTF. DNA for the CDR3: TGTGCCAGCAGCGCACAGCAGGGGGCTCGAGATGGCTACACCTTC.

This clone was detected a few times. V usage is TRBV11-2 and J usage is TRBJ2-2, with D uncertain. V was trimmed by 4 bases and J by 3 bases, leaving 9 bases between them. The germline V gene has CDR1 SGHAT and CDR2 FQNNGV. CDR3 length: 14 amino acids. The CDR3 spells CASSSFKDTGELFF. The CDR3 DNA follows: TGTGCCAGCAGCTCCTTCAAGGACACCGGGGAGCTGTTTTTT.

This chain connects TRBV7-9 to TRBJ1-5; D not resolved. Trimming cost V 5 bases and J 5 bases, with 7 bases left between them. This CDR3 comprises 12 residues. Germline loops: CDR1 SEHNR, CDR2 FQNEAQ (reference sequence). Written as DNA, the CDR3 is TGTGCCAGCAGCCGTGGGGATCAGCCCCAGCATTTT. It specifies CASSRGDQPQHF.

This clone was observed a few times. The chain links TRBV10-3 to TRBJ2-7; D unresolved. In germline, CDR1 is ENHRY, CDR2 SYGVKD. The CDR3 runs to 14 residues. Trimming stripped 0 bases from V and 6 bases from J, with 12 bases between. The CDR3 loop reads CAISESSLSGEQYF. Here the CDR3 DNA reads TGTGCCATCAGTGAGTCCTCCCTCTCGGGCGAGCAGTACTTC.

The chain recombines TRBV6-5 with TRBJ2-7, with 11 bases matching TRBD2. The trim removed 5 bases at V and 10 bases at J, leaving 4 bases unmatched. The CDR3 is made up of 12 amino acids. Looked up from germline, CDR1 is MNHEY and CDR2 is SVGAGI. CDR3 DNA sequence: TGTGCCAGCAGTCAGACTAGCGGGGATCAGTACTTC. Translation: CASSQTSGDQYF.

This chain's CDR3 is CASSSPAGGSTDTQYF. The CDR3 region has the DNA TGTGCCAGCAGCTCCCCAGCGGGGGGGAGCACAGATACGCAGTATTTT. This rearrangement joins TRBV7-9 to TRBJ2-3; 10 bases fit TRBD2. Trimming cost V 4 bases and J 0 bases; bases outside gene matches: 4. The germline V gene has CDR1 SEHNR and CDR2 FQNEAQ (reference sequence). This CDR3 spans 16 amino acids.

This clone was detected only a few times. The chain is built from TRBV7-9 and TRBJ1-2; 7 nucleotides match TRBD1. Germline trimming cut 1 base from V and 4 bases from J; bases unmatched to any gene: 0. Looked up from germline, CDR1 is SEHNR and CDR2 is FQNEAQ (reference sequence). The CDR3 consists of 13 residues. The CDR3 protein is CASSLGDSYGYTF. The CDR3 DNA sequence: TGTGCCAGCAGCTTAGGGGACAGCTATGGCTACACCTTC.

The chain links TRBV28 to TRBJ1-1; 7 bases are shared with TRBD1. Germline CDR1 is MDHEN and CDR2 is SYDVKM. The V and J ends lost 5 bases and 0 bases, in that order; junction bases with no gene match: 6. The CDR3 length is 15 residues. The CDR3 sequence is CASSHMTGLNTEAFF. The CDR3 coding sequence is TGTGCCAGCAGTCACATGACAGGGCTGAACACTGAAGCTTTCTTT.

The gene calls are TRBV7-8 and TRBJ2-3; 7 nucleotides align to TRBD1. Germline trimming cut 5 bases from V and 4 bases from J; bases unmatched to any gene: 9. Germline assignment: CDR1 SGHVS and CDR2 FQNEAQ. There are 15 residues in the CDR3. CDR3 loop: CASSPPGGGADTQYF. The CDR3 region has the DNA TGTGCCAGCAGCCCCCCAGGGGGTGGTGCAGATACGCAGTATTTT.

This clone was observed a handful of times. This chain links TRBV29-1 with TRBJ2-1, with 8 bases that match TRBD2. J gave up 7 bases and V 3 bases, and 8 bases lay outside the gene matches. This CDR3 is 14 amino acids long. CDR1 SQVTM and CDR2 ANQGSEA come from the germline V gene. The CDR3: CSVEPRGGPNEQFF. As DNA, the CDR3 is TGCAGCGTTGAGCCGCGCGGGGGGCCTAATGAGCAGTTCTTC.

The CDR3 spells CASSEGRINTGELFF. The CDR3, as DNA: TGTGCCAGCAGTGAAGGACGGATCAACACCGGGGAGCTGTTTTTT. This chain links TRBV2 with TRBJ2-2; D call uncertain. This CDR3 is 15 amino acids long. Deletions cut 1 base from V and 2 bases from J, with 8 bases between. CDR1 is SNHLY, CDR2 FYNNEI, per germline.

The chain is built from TRBV7-9 and TRBJ1-4; D gene uncertain. This CDR3 region has 16 residues. CDR1 and CDR2 (germline): SEHNR, FQNEAQ (reference sequence). Trimming removed 2 bases at V and 0 bases at J, with 10 bases between. The CDR3 sequence: CASSLRMTTTNEKLFF. For the CDR3, the DNA is TGTGCCAGCAGCTTAAGGATGACAACAACTAATGAAAAACTGTTTTTT.